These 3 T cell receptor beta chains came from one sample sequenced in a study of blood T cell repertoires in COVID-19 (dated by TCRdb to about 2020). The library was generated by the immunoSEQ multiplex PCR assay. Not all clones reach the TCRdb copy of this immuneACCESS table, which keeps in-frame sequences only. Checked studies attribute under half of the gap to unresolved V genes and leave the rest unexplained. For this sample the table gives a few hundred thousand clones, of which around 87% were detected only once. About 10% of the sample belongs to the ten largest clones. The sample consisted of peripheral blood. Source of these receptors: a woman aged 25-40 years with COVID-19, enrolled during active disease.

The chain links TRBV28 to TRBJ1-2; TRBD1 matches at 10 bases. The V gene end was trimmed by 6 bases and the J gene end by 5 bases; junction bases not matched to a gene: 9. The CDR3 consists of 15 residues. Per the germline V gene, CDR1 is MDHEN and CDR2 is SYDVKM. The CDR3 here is CASSAAPGQGYGYTF. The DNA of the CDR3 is TGTGCCAGCAGCGCCGCCCCGGGACAGGGGTATGGCTACACCTTC.

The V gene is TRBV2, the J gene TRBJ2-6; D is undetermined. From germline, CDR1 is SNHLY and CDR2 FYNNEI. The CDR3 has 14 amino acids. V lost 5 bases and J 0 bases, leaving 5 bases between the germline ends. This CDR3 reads CASSYSSGANVLTF. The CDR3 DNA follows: TGTGCCAGCAGTTACAGCTCTGGGGCCAACGTCCTGACTTTC.

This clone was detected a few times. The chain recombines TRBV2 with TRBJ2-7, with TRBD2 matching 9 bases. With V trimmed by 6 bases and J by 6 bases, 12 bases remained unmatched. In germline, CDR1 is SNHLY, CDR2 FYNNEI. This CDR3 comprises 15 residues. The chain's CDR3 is CASRPLAGAGREQYF. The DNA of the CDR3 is TGTGCCAGCAGACCCTTAGCGGGAGCGGGCCGCGAGCAGTACTTC.